This entry describes one T cell receptor (beta chain). The antigen remains unidentified. The record originates from a study of siplizumab effects on memory and regulatory T cells. Study-level points and caveats: Mappable CD4+ clones that were alloreactive averaged approximately 69% Treg-derived with siplizumab versus 26.9% in controls. Researchers could map only a minor fraction of alloreactive clones to unstimulated subsets. Only a minority of proliferating CD4+ or CD8+ clones had an assignable naive or memory phenotype, with roughly 75-97% lacking one.

Per sample, roughly 94,000 TCR templates underwent assay. Generated by immunoSEQ multiplex PCR, the TCRdb table keeps only in-frame clones and is missing some. The sample includes about 94,000 clones, over 85% of them seen just once. Between the trimmed V and J ends, which lost 0 bases and 3 bases, there was a span of 18 bases. CDR1 and CDR2 from the germline V gene are SNHLY and FYNNEI. The CDR3 covers 17 residues. The V call is TRBV2, the J call TRBJ2-7, with a possible D match to TRBD2 (6 bases). Material for sequencing was non-Treg CD4+ T cells sorted from blood. This TCR was sampled from a human donor in good health. The CDR3, as DNA: TGTGCCAGCAGTGAAGCGGGTGTTGGCTGGGAGGTCTACGAGCAGTACTTC. Its translation is CASSEAGVGWEVYEQYF.